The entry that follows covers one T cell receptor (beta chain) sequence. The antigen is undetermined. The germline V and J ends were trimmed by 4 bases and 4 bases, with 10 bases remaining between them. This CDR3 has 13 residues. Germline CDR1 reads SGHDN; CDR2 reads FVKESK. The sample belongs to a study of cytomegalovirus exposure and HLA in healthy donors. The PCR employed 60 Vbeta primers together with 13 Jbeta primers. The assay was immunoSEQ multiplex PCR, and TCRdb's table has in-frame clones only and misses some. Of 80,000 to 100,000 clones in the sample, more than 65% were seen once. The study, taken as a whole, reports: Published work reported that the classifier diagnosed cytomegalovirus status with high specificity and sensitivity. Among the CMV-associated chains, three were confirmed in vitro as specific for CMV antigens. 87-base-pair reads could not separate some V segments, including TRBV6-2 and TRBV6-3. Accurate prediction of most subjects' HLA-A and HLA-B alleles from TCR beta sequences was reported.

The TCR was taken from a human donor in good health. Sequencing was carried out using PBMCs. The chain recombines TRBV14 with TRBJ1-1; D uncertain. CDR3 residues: CASSPGVGTEAFF. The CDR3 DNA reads TGTGCCAGCAGCCCCGGGGTAGGCACTGAAGCTTTCTTT.